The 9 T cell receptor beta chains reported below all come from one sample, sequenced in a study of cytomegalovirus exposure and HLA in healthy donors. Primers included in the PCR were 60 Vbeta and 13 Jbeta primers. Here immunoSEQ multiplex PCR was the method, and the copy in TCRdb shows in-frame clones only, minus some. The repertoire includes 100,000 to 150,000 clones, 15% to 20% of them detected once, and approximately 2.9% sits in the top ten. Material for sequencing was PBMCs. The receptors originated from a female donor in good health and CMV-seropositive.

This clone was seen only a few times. The CDR3 spells CASSSTSVQRVIEAFF. The CDR3 nucleotides are TGTGCCAGCAGCTCAACCTCGGTACAGAGAGTGATTGAAGCTTTCTTT. V is TRBV12-1 and J is TRBJ1-1; the table gives TRBD1 as D, unverified against the DNA. TRBV12-1 is designated a pseudogene. The length of the CDR3 is 16 residues.

The chain's CDR3 is CASSYGDVGGYNEQFF. CDR3 sequence (DNA): TGTGCCAGCAGTTATGGGGACGTGGGAGGCTACAATGAGCAGTTCTTC. The J gene is TRBJ2-1, the V gene TRBV6-6; D is perhaps TRBD2 (6 bases). The V end lost 3 bases, the J end lost 3 bases, and 15 bases lay between the germline ends. Germline CDR1 and CDR2: MNHNY and SVGAGI (reference sequence). The length of the CDR3 is 16 residues.

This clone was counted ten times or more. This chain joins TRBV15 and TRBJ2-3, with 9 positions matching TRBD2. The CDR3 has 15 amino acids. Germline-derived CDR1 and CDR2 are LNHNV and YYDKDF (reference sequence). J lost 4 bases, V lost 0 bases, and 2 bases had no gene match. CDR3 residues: CATSRDAGGPDTQYF. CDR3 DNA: TGTGCCACCAGCAGAGATGCGGGAGGGCCAGATACGCAGTATTTT.

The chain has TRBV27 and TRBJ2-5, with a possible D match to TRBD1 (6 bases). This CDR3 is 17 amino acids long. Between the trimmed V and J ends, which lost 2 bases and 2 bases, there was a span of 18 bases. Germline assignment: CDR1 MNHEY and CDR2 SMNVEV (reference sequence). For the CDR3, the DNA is TGTGCCAGCAGTTTAAGGGCAGGGGCCGCACTTCAAGAGACCCAGTACTTC. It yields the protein CASSLRAGAALQETQYF.

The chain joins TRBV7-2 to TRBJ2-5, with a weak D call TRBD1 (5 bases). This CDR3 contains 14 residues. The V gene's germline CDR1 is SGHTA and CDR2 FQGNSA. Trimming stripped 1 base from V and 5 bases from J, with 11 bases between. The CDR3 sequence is CASSLGGVRETQYF. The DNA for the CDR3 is TGTGCCAGCAGCTTAGGGGGCGTTAGGGAGACCCAGTACTTC.

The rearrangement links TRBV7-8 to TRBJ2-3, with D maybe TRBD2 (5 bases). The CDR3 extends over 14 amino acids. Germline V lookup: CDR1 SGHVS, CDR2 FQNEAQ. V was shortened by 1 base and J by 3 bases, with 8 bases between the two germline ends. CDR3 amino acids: CASSLGVATDTQYF. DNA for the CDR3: TGTGCCAGCAGCTTAGGGGTAGCGACAGATACGCAGTATTTT.

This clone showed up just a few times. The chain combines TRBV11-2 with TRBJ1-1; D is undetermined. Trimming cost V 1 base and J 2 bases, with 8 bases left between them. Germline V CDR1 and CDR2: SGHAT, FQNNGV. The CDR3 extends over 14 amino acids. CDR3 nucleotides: TGTGCCAGCAGCTTAGTCGCCAGAAACACTGAAGCTTTCTTT. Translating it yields CASSLVARNTEAFF.

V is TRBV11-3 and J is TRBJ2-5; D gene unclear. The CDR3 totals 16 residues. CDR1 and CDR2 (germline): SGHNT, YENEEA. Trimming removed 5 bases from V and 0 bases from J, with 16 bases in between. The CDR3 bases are TGTGCCAGCAGCCACTCTTCTGAATGGTACCAAGAGACCCAGTACTTC. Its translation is CASSHSSEWYQETQYF.

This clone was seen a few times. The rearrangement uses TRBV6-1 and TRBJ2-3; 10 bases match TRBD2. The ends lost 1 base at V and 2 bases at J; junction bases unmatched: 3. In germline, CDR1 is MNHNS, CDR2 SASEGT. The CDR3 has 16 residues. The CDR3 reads CASSEEREGYTDTQYF. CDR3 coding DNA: TGTGCCAGCAGTGAAGAGCGGGAGGGCTACACAGATACGCAGTATTTT.